This entry features one T cell receptor (beta chain) sequence. Its antigen specificity is not known. No base qualities exist here, and no much larger clone lies one base off it. The immunoSEQ Assay, a bias-controlled multiplex PCR, was used to amplify TCRbeta CDR3 regions from genomic DNA. The original methods were these. The number of nucleated cells in each sample was estimated by amplification of reference gene primers within the assay. To quantify the absolute abundance of each unique TCRbeta CDR3 rearrangement, sequence reads were collapsed and filtered. For each sample, productive Simpson clonality was calculated as the square root of Simpson's diversity index over productive rearrangements. In TCRdb, the immuneACCESS table is reduced to in-frame sequences with V and J assigned. These tables do not hold every clone; where another copy was compared, an unresolved V gene accounts for under half, and the others remain unexplained. From that table come the V and J calls and clone size; the DNA was used to work out D and trimming. This sample comprises approximately 210,000 clones, more than 70% of them detected only once. About 8.1% of the sample lies in the top ten.

Sequences GTSNPN (CDR1) and SVGIG (CDR2) are obtained from the germline V gene (reference sequence). At the junction V is shortened by 0 bases and J by 7 bases, with 15 bases in between. The CDR3 runs 14 residues from the cysteine to the phenylalanine. Solely the CDR3 DNA is kept, with 42 bases framed from the first base. These data are taken from a study of blood T cell repertoires in COVID-19 (dated by TCRdb to 2020 to 2022). Study-level background: Collaborator samples came from the United States, Italy and Spain and covered acute and convalescent phases of COVID-19. The prospective study material was composed of cDNA or gDNA derived from T cells, B-cell-depleted T cells, or PBMCs. Deeply sampled blood TCRbeta repertoires from subjects exposed to, actively infected with, or recovered from COVID-19 were included in the dataset. A freely available public database, intended as a resource for researchers studying the immune response to SARS-CoV-2, is where the repertoires were released. The samples were drawn from two sources: the first 160 participants of the ongoing ImmuneRACE study, and some 1,300 subjects contributed by 6 global collaborators. Sample metadata almost always included a de-identified subject ID, COVID-19 status, age in years and sex. Where HLA class I and class II types were available, the types were taken from metadata supplied by the sample provider, not from assay-based typing. Study-level results and caveats: How much clinical and demographic metadata was included differed by source and by participant, and the metadata was provided uncurated.

In the prospective study, participants were 18 to 89 years old, resided in approximately 22 geographic areas of the United States, and were enrolled through a virtual design. To assign participants to cohorts, the prospective study relied on clinical history that participants themselves reported in a screening survey and a study questionnaire. ImmuneRACE Cohort 3 recovered participants were defined by two consecutive negative NP/OP PCR tests, healthcare professional clearance, or symptom resolution. Mobile phlebotomists in the prospective study collected whole blood, serum and a nasopharyngeal or oropharyngeal swab from every participant. Participants in the prospective study had the option to provide additional blood draws and questionnaires over a roughly 2-month period. Before DNA extraction, prospective study blood samples were shipped either frozen or at room temperature.

The origin of this receptor is a woman aged 18-35 years who had recovered from COVID-19. The chain joins TRBV30 to TRBJ1-1; the D gene is perhaps TRBD1, on 5 matching bases. Sequencing was carried out using PBMCs or T cells enriched from blood (not recorded which). The DNA reads as follows: TGTGCCTGGAGTGTGGGGGGTAGTCGAGTTGAAGCTTTCTTT. Its protein product is CAWSVGGSRVEAFF.